Each of the 27 T cell receptor beta chains below was sequenced from the same sample in a study of T cell responses to AZD1222 COVID-19 vaccine. The repertoire was sequenced with immunoSEQ multiplex PCR; TCRdb's copy has only in-frame clones and lacks some. The sample contains 130,000 or so clones, 91% of which appear only once. This specimen consisted of peripheral blood, obtained 28 days after the second AZD1222 dose. These TCRs come from an adult who received the AZD1222 COVID-19 vaccine.

This clone was seen once. V usage is TRBV18 and J usage is TRBJ2-2; no clear D gene. From germline, CDR1 is KGHSH and CDR2 LQKENI. The germline V and J ends were trimmed by 1 base and 6 bases, with 9 bases remaining between them. This CDR3 has 14 residues. The CDR3 is CASSPQSTSGELFF. DNA of the CDR3: TGTGCCAGCTCACCACAGAGCACGTCCGGGGAGCTGTTTTTT.

This clone appeared once. The chain carries TRBV19 and TRBJ2-1; 8 positions agree with TRBD2. Germline V gene data show CDR1 as LNHDA and CDR2 as SQIVND (reference sequence). The CDR3 loop spans 16 amino acids. J was trimmed by 4 bases and V by 6 bases; bases with no gene match: 11. CDR3 residues: CASRGASGYGYNEQFF. DNA for the CDR3: TGTGCCAGTAGGGGGGCTAGCGGGTACGGTTACAATGAGCAGTTCTTC.

V and J are TRBV12-3 or TRBV12-4 and TRBJ1-2; D not resolved. The V end lost 3 bases, the J end lost 7 bases, and 12 bases lay between the germline ends. This CDR3 region has 13 residues. The CDR3 DNA follows: TGTGCCAGCAGTTTCCATCCGGAGGGTGGCTACACCTTC. Translating gives CASSFHPEGGYTF.

This clone occurred once. The chain has TRBV2 and TRBJ1-5, with TRBD1 matching 8 bases. The V gene end was trimmed by 8 bases and the J gene end by 4 bases; junction bases not matched to a gene: 7. This CDR3 comprises 14 residues. The germline gives CDR1 SNHLY, CDR2 FYNNEI. CDR3 DNA: TGTGCCAGCGGCGCGGGACAGGTGAATCAGCCCCAGCATTTT. As protein: CASGAGQVNQPQHF.

The rearrangement uses TRBV5-8 and TRBJ2-5, with D possibly TRBD1 on 6 matching bases. Per germline, CDR1 SGHTS and CDR2 YDEGEE. V lost 5 bases and J lost 4, with 21 bases in between. The CDR3 covers 16 residues. The CDR3 here is CASRQGLGMPRETQYF. CDR3 sequence (DNA): TGTGCCAGCAGACAGGGTCTCGGAATGCCCCGAGAGACCCAGTACTTC.

V is TRBV12-3 or TRBV12-4 and J is TRBJ1-2, with TRBD1 identical over 7 bases. The length of the CDR3 is 13 residues. The trim removed 7 bases at V and 5 bases at J, leaving 7 bases unmatched. CDR3 DNA: TGTGCCAGCAACAGACAGGGCTGGTATGGCTACACCTTC. Amino acids: CASNRQGWYGYTF.

The chain recombines TRBV6-5 with TRBJ2-5, with a weak D call TRBD2 (6 bases). V was clipped by 5 bases and J by 5 bases, with 18 bases between them. Per germline, CDR1 MNHEY and CDR2 SVGAGI. This CDR3 comprises 15 residues. CDR3 bases: TGTGCCAGCAGTCCTCTGAGCCCGGGGGTGGAGACCCAGTACTTC. It codes for CASSPLSPGVETQYF.

This clone was counted a single time. The chain combines TRBV19 with TRBJ1-3; D not certain. The germline V gene has CDR1 LNHDA and CDR2 SQIVND (reference sequence). The V and J ends lost 5 bases and 0 bases respectively, with 8 bases between them. This CDR3 has 14 residues. The CDR3 region is CASSRLVSGNTIYF. The CDR3 DNA follows: TGTGCCAGTAGTCGACTGGTCTCTGGAAACACCATATATTTT.

J is TRBJ1-3 and V is TRBV18; 7 positions agree with TRBD1. Germline V gene sequence: CDR1 KGHSH, CDR2 LQKENI. J was trimmed by 2 bases and V by 2 bases; bases with no gene match: 3. CDR3 size: 15 residues. CDR3 sequence: CASSPSTGAGNTIYF. CDR3 coding DNA: TGTGCCAGCTCACCATCTACAGGGGCTGGAAACACCATATATTTT. The full variable domain, in which reference TRBV18 and TRBJ1-3 provide the parts outside the CDR3, is NAGVMQNPRHLVRRRGQEARLRCSPMKGHSHVYWYRQLPEEGLKFMVYLQKENIIDESGMPKERFSAEFPKEGPSILRIQQVVRGDSAAYFCASSPSTGAGNTIYFGEGSWLTVV.

The V call is TRBV7-9, the J call TRBJ1-1; D is possibly TRBD1 (6 bases). The V and J ends lost 3 bases and 0 bases respectively, with 11 bases between them. This CDR3 is built from 15 residues. From germline, CDR1 is SEHNR and CDR2 FQNEAQ (reference sequence). CDR3 sequence: CASSLVTGMNTEAFF. CDR3 nucleotides: TGTGCCAGCAGCTTGGTGACAGGCATGAACACTGAAGCTTTCTTT.

This chain links TRBV7-2 with TRBJ1-4; D call uncertain. With 4 bases removed from V and 7 bases from J, the gap between germline ends came to 16 bases. The germline V gene encodes CDR1 SGHTA and CDR2 FQGNSA. This CDR3 has 15 amino acids. CDR3 residues: CASSSMGPASEKLFF. The CDR3 nucleotides read TGTGCCAGCAGCTCCATGGGTCCCGCGAGTGAAAAACTGTTTTTT.

The V gene is TRBV7-9, the J gene TRBJ1-1; a weak D match, TRBD1 (5 bases). The V gene lost 5 bases and the J gene lost 4 bases, with 17 bases spanning the gap. The germline gives CDR1 SEHNR, CDR2 FQNEAQ (reference sequence). The CDR3 runs to 15 residues. The CDR3 is CASSPPGRVSTEAFF. The CDR3 nucleotides are TGTGCCAGCAGCCCGCCTGGCAGGGTTTCCACTGAAGCTTTCTTT.

The rearrangement links TRBV10-3 to TRBJ1-4; D perhaps matches TRBD1 (6 bases). Germline CDR1 reads ENHRY; CDR2 reads SYGVKD. The CDR3 is 15 amino acids. Trimming removed 0 bases from V and 2 bases from J, with 7 bases in between. CDR3 protein: CAISESTGTNEKLFF. The CDR3, as DNA: TGTGCCATCAGTGAGTCAACAGGGACTAATGAAAAACTGTTTTTT.

In DNA form, the CDR3 reads TGTGCCAGCAGCTTAAGGGCGGGAGGGTACAATGAGCAGTTCTTC. Encoded protein: CASSLRAGGYNEQFF. The V call is TRBV7-3, the J call TRBJ2-1, with 9 bases lining up with TRBD2. From germline, CDR1 is SGHTA and CDR2 FQGTGA. V was pared by 1 base and J by 4 bases, with 2 bases of the junction left unmatched. CDR3 length equals 15 residues.

The V call is TRBV18, the J call TRBJ2-1, with 13 nucleotides matching TRBD2. V dropped 8 bases and J dropped 8; count of bases not matched to a gene: 6. This CDR3 comprises 14 residues. Germline-derived CDR1 and CDR2 are KGHSH and LQKENI. CDR3 DNA sequence: TGTGCCAGCCGGACTAGCGGGAGATTGGATGAGCAGTTCTTC. It specifies CASRTSGRLDEQFF.

This clone was seen once. This sequence joins TRBV7-2 and TRBJ1-3, with D tentatively TRBD1 (5 bases). This CDR3 contains 15 residues. The germline gives CDR1 SGHTA, CDR2 FQGNSA. The V gene lost 2 bases and the J gene lost 4 bases, with 12 bases spanning the gap. For the CDR3, the DNA is TGTGCCAGCAGCTTATTTGTGGGGCCCGGAAACACCATATATTTT. Translated: CASSLFVGPGNTIYF.

The chain has TRBV27 and TRBJ1-1, with D perhaps matching TRBD1 (5 bases). Between the trimmed V and J ends, which lost 3 bases and 5 bases, there was a span of 19 bases. The CDR3 loop spans 16 amino acids. CDR1 is MNHEY and CDR2 is SMNVEV in the germline V gene (reference sequence). CDR3: CASSLRRRGAITEAFF. The CDR3 bases are TGTGCCAGCAGTTTGAGGCGTCGGGGCGCGATAACTGAAGCTTTCTTT.

V and J are TRBV28 and TRBJ2-3; 8 bases align to TRBD1. CDR1 and CDR2 (germline): MDHEN, SYDVKM. V lost 4 bases to trimming and J lost 1 base; unmatched junction nucleotides: 4. The CDR3 loop spans 15 amino acids. CDR3 sequence reads: CASSSGGEGTDTQYF. The CDR3 DNA reads as TGTGCCAGCAGTTCAGGGGGCGAGGGCACAGATACGCAGTATTTT.

The chain uses TRBV5-1 and TRBJ2-5; TRBD2 agrees at 7 bases. The length of the CDR3 is 14 residues. With V trimmed by 1 base and J by 5 bases, 5 bases remained unmatched. From germline, CDR1 is SGHRS and CDR2 YFSETQ. CDR3 bases: TGCGCCAGCAGCTTGATCGGGGGAGGGGAGACCCAGTACTTC. Its translation is CASSLIGGGETQYF.

This chain connects TRBV6-2 or TRBV6-3 to TRBJ2-1; D perhaps matches TRBD1 (6 bases). Trimming pared 7 bases from V and 12 bases from J, leaving 19 bases between. From germline, CDR1 is MNHEY and CDR2 SVGEGT. This CDR3 contains 13 residues. The CDR3 reads CASNPPGTMMQFF. As DNA, the CDR3 is TGTGCCAGCAACCCCCCGGGGACAATGATGCAGTTCTTC.

CDR3 region: CASSTPTGHGELFF. DNA for the CDR3: TGTGCCAGCAGTACCCCCACCGGACACGGGGAGCTGTTTTTT. The rearrangement links TRBV25-1 to TRBJ2-2; the D gene is possibly TRBD1 (5 bases). The CDR3 runs to 14 residues. Germline values: CDR1 MGHDK, CDR2 SYGVNS. With 5 bases removed from V and 7 bases from J, the gap between germline ends came to 14 bases.

The chain is built from TRBV5-1 and TRBJ1-3; D is ambiguous. Germline CDR1 is SGHRS and CDR2 is YFSETQ. The CDR3 consists of 15 residues. V was cut by 0 bases and J by 2 bases, with 9 bases left in between. CDR3: CASSLASSAGNTIYF. The CDR3 DNA reads as TGCGCCAGCAGCTTGGCGTCATCTGCTGGAAACACCATATATTTT.

This clone has just one count. The rearrangement links TRBV20-1 to TRBJ2-1, with D uncertain. Deletions cut 6 bases from V and 10 bases from J, with 13 bases between. Germline V gene sequence: CDR1 DFQATT, CDR2 SNEGSKA (reference sequence). This CDR3 contains 11 residues. CDR3 sequence reads: CSATTGWEQFF. The DNA for the CDR3 is TGCAGTGCCACCACGGGCTGGGAGCAGTTCTTC.

This chain links TRBV2 with TRBJ1-2, with D hard to call. Germline V gene sequence: CDR1 SNHLY, CDR2 FYNNEI. The CDR3 covers 13 residues. The ends were cut back, 4 bases at V and 8 bases at J, with 14 bases in the middle. The CDR3 DNA reads as TGTGCCAGCAGTGGGCAGGAGGAGGTGGGCTACACCTTC. It specifies CASSGQEEVGYTF.

This chain links TRBV19 with TRBJ2-1; 7 bases are shared with TRBD1. The germline V gene encodes CDR1 LNHDA and CDR2 SQIVND (reference sequence). This CDR3 has 16 residues. V dropped 0 bases and J dropped 2; count of bases not matched to a gene: 4. The CDR3 bases are TGTGCCAGTAGTATAGATTTCAGGGGGACCTACAATGAGCAGTTCTTC. Its translation is CASSIDFRGTYNEQFF.

The V and J genes are TRBV4-1 and TRBJ1-2; TRBD1 might be the D (5 bases). This CDR3 has 16 amino acids. V lost 1 base to trimming and J lost 1 base, with 13 bases between them. Per germline, CDR1 MGHRA and CDR2 YSYEKL. As DNA, the CDR3 is TGCGCCAGCAGCCAAGTAGGAACAGGTCTTAACTATGGCTACACCTTC. Amino acids: CASSQVGTGLNYGYTF.

This clone has only a few counts. The genes are TRBV27 and TRBJ1-2; D is possibly TRBD1 (6 bases). CDR3 length: 15 amino acids. Per the germline V gene, CDR1 is MNHEY and CDR2 is SMNVEV (reference sequence). V shed 5 bases and J shed 4 bases, with 17 bases lying between them. The DNA for the CDR3 is TGTGCCAGCAGTCGGGGCTGGGGGCCGGGCTATGGCTACACCTTC. Its protein product is CASSRGWGPGYGYTF.